This is a list of T cell receptor beta chains from one sample in a study of a mutant IDH1 vaccine in newly diagnosed glioma. Assay: immunoSEQ multiplex PCR; the TCRdb copy retains only in-frame clones and omits some. The sample holds under 50,000 clones, more than 75% seen once. No cognate antigen is known for these TCRs. Source: PBMCs, taken from a glioma patient whose treatment included an IDH1 peptide vaccine. All receptors derive from a woman in her 40s with glioma. Both conserved end residues are part of each CDR3. The size of a clone is reported for some rows only, either as once, few or many, or as a class for expanded clones.

j_call clone_size v_call cdr3_aa
TRBJ1-2 NA TRBV18 CASSPLGGGDSYYGYTF
TRBJ2-5 NA TRBV7-5 CARSSRGRENSQETQYF
TRBJ1-5 NA TRBV5-3 CARSIQPYSNQPQHF
TRBJ2-1 NA TRBV5-4 CASSASSGGFYNEQFF
TRBJ2-2 NA TRBV5-4 CASSVGGQGKTGELFF
TRBJ2-5 NA TRBV4-1 CASSLTGYGETQYF
TRBJ1-5 NA TRBV4-3 CASSQFADSNQPQHF
TRBJ2-7 once TRBV28 CASSLGDRGRNEQYF
TRBJ1-4 NA TRBV6-1 CASTGNLQDEKLFF
TRBJ2-5 NA TRBV5-1 CASSSRVLAGGNQETQYF
TRBJ1-6 NA TRBV6-1 CASSGARDTYNSPLHF
TRBJ1-1 NA TRBV4-3 CASSQDRLSQNTEAFF
TRBJ2-5 NA TRBV11-3 CASSPRGFPETQYF
TRBJ1-6 NA TRBV25-1 CASSDSNRGRVSPLHF
TRBJ1-6 NA TRBV21-1 CASSKTGVNLVSYSPLHF
TRBJ2-1 NA TRBV5-8 CASSLGSPYNEQFF
TRBJ2-7 NA TRBV23-1 CASSHHQGAAYEQYF
TRBJ1-1 few TRBV6-1 CASTRDRGDTEAFF
TRBJ2-6 NA TRBV6-4 CASSEQLSSGANVLTF
TRBJ2-3 NA TRBV7-9 CASSFSLFSTDTQYF
TRBJ2-1 once TRBV4-1 CASSPVRSGLAGMNEQFF
TRBJ2-7 NA TRBV5-1 CASSLGLAGREQYF
TRBJ2-5 NA TRBV5-1 CASNSGGAGAQETQYF
TRBJ2-5 NA TRBV19 CASSIKLAGGGETQYF
TRBJ2-7 NA TRBV11-2 CASSLVLASAYEQYF
TRBJ1-5 NA TRBV6-5 CASRRDRSNQPQHF
TRBJ2-1 NA TRBV5-4 CASTFWGAPEGEQFF
TRBJ2-2 NA TRBV11-2 CASSPAGSYTGELFF
TRBJ1-2 NA TRBV7-6 CASSLGTANYGYTF
TRBJ2-5 NA TRBV4-2 CASSQDHRGARETQYF
TRBJ2-7 NA TRBV15 CATSRVFPYEQYF
TRBJ1-1 NA TRBV11-3 CASRTRQGASTEAFF
TRBJ1-2 NA TRBV5-1 CASGQGQHLYGYTF
TRBJ1-1 NA TRBV19 CASSYDRSAEAFF
TRBJ2-1 NA TRBV10-3 CAASTSGSFSYNEQFF
TRBJ2-2 few TRBV19 CASSLSGQITGELFF
TRBJ2-2 NA TRBV2 CASTSGRGFGELFF
TRBJ2-7 NA TRBV6-5 CASRDRDNSYEQYF
TRBJ2-1 NA TRBV5-1 CASSLFASGRAGNEQFF
TRBJ2-5 NA TRBV18 CASSPIAAPETQYF
TRBJ2-7 NA TRBV11-2 CASSLVQQYF
TRBJ1-1 NA TRBV14 CASSPGGRGHWTEAFF
TRBJ2-3 NA TRBV5-6 CASSLGRTGSSTDTQYF
TRBJ2-7 NA TRBV19 CASSRGRNWEEQYF
TRBJ2-7 NA TRBV21-1 CASSKIWQIYEQYF
TRBJ2-1 few TRBV27 CASSPRPPLAGDSHEQFF
TRBJ2-7 NA TRBV5-1 CASSLRGLAGPDLGDEQYF
TRBJ2-3 NA TRBV10-3 CAISTSGSTDTQYF
TRBJ1-2 NA TRBV23-1 CASSPGEVPGQGVDGYTF
TRBJ1-3 NA TRBV7-2 CASSLYGSSGNTIYF
TRBJ2-1 NA TRBV9 CASSVSGGGTNEQFF
TRBJ2-5 NA TRBV4-1 CASSFLDRGNGETQYF
TRBJ1-2 NA TRBV18 CASSTTGESIYTF